This TCR beta chain originates from a study of vaccination effects on CD4 cells after COVID-19. Study summary: As their vaccination, participants received two doses of either BNT162b2 or mRNA-1273. Two recovered convalescent patients were sampled 16 days and one week pre-vaccination.

Note on this clone: Its antigen is not identified.

Repertoires were generated with immunoSEQ multiplex PCR, while TCRdb's copy carries only in-frame clones and drops some. Counted here are tens of thousands of clones, 72% occurring once; the ten biggest clones make up approximately 20%. The CDR3 sequence is 15 residues long. Germline V gene lookup returns CDR1 MGHRA and CDR2 YSYEKL. Between the trimmed V and J ends, which lost 3 bases and 4 bases, there was a span of 15 bases. Culture lasted about nine days before CD4+ T cell isolation. IL-2 medium was substituted for half the medium on days 3 and 7. This receptor was taken from a human donor who had a prior SARS-CoV-2 infection. The source was CD4+ T cells from PBMCs cultured without peptide, collected before COVID-19 vaccination. V is TRBV4-1 and J is TRBJ1-2, with a tentative D call TRBD1 (5 bases). CDR3 in DNA: TGCGCCAGCAGCCACCCGGTCCGGGACCTCTATGGCTACACCTTC. Translated: CASSHPVRDLYGYTF.